This T cell receptor (beta chain) was identified during a study of sequential checkpoint blockade in melanoma. At the level of the study: Maintenance nivolumab came after either treatment sequence.

Germline V gene sequence: CDR1 LNHDA, CDR2 SQIVND (reference sequence). Trimming shortened V by 0 bases and J by 2 bases, and 7 bases separated the two germline ends. The CDR3 is made up of 15 amino acids. Sequencing was performed with immunoSEQ multiplex PCR; in TCRdb, only in-frame clones are kept and a portion is missing. The repertoire consists of about 8,400 clones, with 58% occurring once and the leading ten covering roughly a sixth. Sample treatment: randomized to nivolumab then ipilimumab (arm A) or the reverse (arm B). No patient had prior DNA-damaging chemotherapy. Live CD3+CD8+ CD19− CD56− cells were sorted from PBMCs.

The genes are TRBV19 and TRBJ2-2; D unresolved. The material was CD8+ T cells sorted from blood (inferred from file names), obtained from a patient given nivolumab and ipilimumab in sequence. The sequence was obtained from a human donor with melanoma. CDR3 loop: CASSIEAINTGELFF. CDR3 sequence (DNA): TGTGCCAGTAGTATAGAGGCCATTAACACCGGGGAGCTGTTTTTT.